This TCR beta chain was sequenced in a study of OX40 agonist ivuxolimab in advanced cancers. This CDR3 region has 17 residues. V lost 3 bases to trimming and J lost 4 bases; unmatched junction nucleotides: 12. Germline V gene lookup returns CDR1 MGHRA and CDR2 YSYEKL. A note on this clone: Its antigen is as yet unknown.

The method was immunoSEQ multiplex PCR; TCRdb's version includes in-frame clones alone and lacks a portion of them. The sample shows about 62,000 clones, 75% to 85% of them seen only once. Study-wide results and caveats: Relatively little clonal expansion, among the lowest observed, appeared in partial responders at 0.1-3.0 mg/kg.

This specimen consisted of CD4+ or CD8+ T cells sorted from blood, obtained in a trial of the OX40 agonist ivuxolimab. The J gene is TRBJ1-5, the V gene TRBV4-1; 7 nucleotides agree with TRBD1. This receptor was obtained from an adult with an advanced solid tumor such as melanoma, head and neck, liver or kidney cancer. The CDR3 DNA reads as TGCGCCAGCAGCCAGGCGGGGGGGCAGGGGGGAAATCAGCCCCAGCATTTT. It encodes CASSQAGGQGGNQPQHF.